This note documents a single T cell receptor beta chain sequence. Its target is not known. This entry comes from a study of blood T cells in healthy people across ages. Study results and limitations: Getting older went along with TCR beta diversity per million T cells dropping roughly linearly. Higher diversity and more naive CD4+ cells were features of long-lived donors, compared to aged donors. CMV status of donors was unknown, possibly confounding expanded clonotype changes.

Then a second PCR, running about 7 to 11 cycles, was carried out with a sample-barcoded 5' primer and a J-beta primer mix. TCRdb itself ran the 5' RACE reads through MiXCR, one entry per CDR3 protein. The sample holds 500,000 to 600,000 distinct CDR3 sequences, 25% to 30% seen once. Trimming took off 6 bases at V and 2 bases at J, with 8 bases between the two ends. CDR1 and CDR2 from the germline V gene are SGHAT and FQNNGV. The CDR3 is 14 amino acids. With each sample, at least 6 micrograms of total RNA were extracted. Sequenced material: blood. The J gene is TRBJ1-6, the V gene TRBV11-2, with D tentatively TRBD1 (6 bases). The sequence came from a woman in her seventies in good health. CDR3 DNA sequence: TGTGCCAGCAGTGGACAGCCCTATAATTCACCCCTCCACTTT. Translated, it gives CASSGQPYNSPLHF.